This T cell receptor beta chain originates from a study of T cell responses to AZD1222 COVID-19 vaccine. This table comes from immunoSEQ multiplex PCR, and its TCRdb copy is limited to in-frame clones, with some not included. Among over 120,000 clones listed, about nine tenths were seen once. The CDR3 totals 15 residues. The germline V gene encodes CDR1 GTSNPN and CDR2 SVGIG (reference sequence). The V and J ends lost 0 bases and 0 bases respectively, with 11 bases between them. The sequencing used peripheral blood, collected 28 days after the second AZD1222 dose. This TCR derives from an adult who received the AZD1222 COVID-19 vaccine. V and J are TRBV30 and TRBJ1-1; D unresolved. CDR3 coding DNA: TGTGCCTGGAGTGTACGCCCAAGGATGAACACTGAAGCTTTCTTT. This codes for CAWSVRPRMNTEAFF.